Listed below are T cell receptor beta chains from one sample, sequenced in a study of T cell repertoires in cytomegalovirus infection. In TCRdb, the reads were re-called with MiXCR into one record per CDR3 protein. The top ten clones hold roughly 10% of a sample with fewer than 550,000 distinct CDR3 sequences, 11% of them seen once. Sequences were obtained from PBMCs. These receptors were obtained from a human donor in good health (CMV status not recorded). Some clones in this sample may be carry-over from other donors' samples. CDR3s include the opening cysteine and the closing phenylalanine or tryptophan. D genes are given only for firm matches. Expanded clones are given a class, and other clones once, few, many or no size at all.

j_call d_call v_call clone_size cdr3_nt cdr3_aa
TRBJ1-5 - TRBV12-3/TRBV12-4 few TGTGCCAGCAGTTTAGCGGGGAATCGCAATCAGCCCCAGCATTTT CASSLAGNRNQPQHF
TRBJ1-1 - TRBV19 many TGTGCCAGTAGTCAAGGGCACACTGAAGCTTTCTTT CASSQGHTEAFF
TRBJ2-2 - TRBV4-1 many TGCGCCAGCAGCCATCCCCGGGGGCAGGGCGGGGAGCTGTTTTTT CASSHPRGQGGELFF
TRBJ2-5 TRBD2 TRBV27 many TGTGCCAGCAGTTTAACGTTAGCGGGAGTACCGGAGACCCAGTACTTC CASSLTLAGVPETQYF
TRBJ2-7 TRBD1 TRBV28 many TGTGCCATCCAGGGGGCCATCCTTGACGAGCAGTACTTC CAIQGAILDEQYF
TRBJ1-5 - TRBV2 few TGTGCCAGCAGTCGAACATTCCGAGTAGGTCAGCCCCAGCATTTT CASSRTFRVGQPQHF
TRBJ1-1 - TRBV5-6 many TGTGCCAGCAGCTGGGACACTGAAGCTTTCTTT CASSWDTEAFF
TRBJ1-5 - TRBV28 many TGTGCCAGCAGTTTGACTCCGACCCAGCCCCAGCATTTT CASSLTPTQPQHF
TRBJ1-1 - TRBV20-1 - TGCAGTGCTAGAGAAGATCCCCGTAGTGGTGAAGCTTTCTTT CSAREDPRSGEAFF
TRBJ2-1 TRBD1 TRBV7-3 - TGTGCCAGCAGCTCTGACAGGGGGCGAAACAATGAGCAGTTCTTC CASSSDRGRNNEQFF
TRBJ1-2 TRBD1 TRBV6-5 few TGTGCCAGCAGAGGTCCGGGACAGGGGGCTGATGGCTACACCTTC CASRGPGQGADGYTF
TRBJ2-1 TRBD2 TRBV12-3/TRBV12-4 many TGTGCCAGCAGTTTCCCCAAGCTAGCGGCTTACAATGAGCAGTTCTTC CASSFPKLAAYNEQFF
TRBJ1-3 - TRBV9 - TGTGCCAGCAGCCAAGACGTTGACTCTGGAAACACCATATATTTT CASSQDVDSGNTIYF
TRBJ2-1 - TRBV19 many TGTGCCAGTAGTGAGACCCGCATCTCCTACAATGAGCAGTTCTTC CASSETRISYNEQFF
TRBJ1-2 - TRBV20-1 few TGCAGTGCTAGAGATGAGAGTTTGGGGTATGGCTACACCTTC CSARDESLGYGYTF
TRBJ1-2 - TRBV28 many TGTGCCAGCAGTTTATTTCTTCAGGCCTCCTATGGCTACACCTTC CASSLFLQASYGYTF
TRBJ2-1 TRBD2 TRBV5-1 - TGCGCCAGCAGCTTGGGACTAGCGGGGGACATCCTACTAACATACCACAATGAGCAGTTCTTC CASSLGLAGDILLTYHNEQFF
TRBJ1-3 TRBD1 TRBV6-6 many TGTGCCAGCAGCATCCCAGGGGGCTCCTCTGGAAACACCATATATTTT CASSIPGGSSGNTIYF
TRBJ1-1 - TRBV19 - TGTGCCAGTAGTATCGGGTTCCGGGGCACTGAAGCTTTCTTT CASSIGFRGTEAFF
TRBJ1-2 TRBD1 TRBV2 many TGTGCCAGCAGTGACGGACAGGCCAGCTATGGCTACACCTTC CASSDGQASYGYTF
TRBJ1-6 - TRBV12-3/TRBV12-4 many TGTGCCAGCAGTTCACTCACAGGGACGGACCATAATTCACCCCTCCACTTT CASSSLTGTDHNSPLHF
TRBJ1-1 TRBD1 TRBV14 few TGTGCCAGCAGCCTGGGACAGGCGGCTGAAGCTTTCTTT CASSLGQAAEAFF
TRBJ2-7 TRBD1 TRBV15 - TGTGCCACCAGCTTGTCAGGGGGTCACGAGCAGTACTTC CATSLSGGHEQYF
TRBJ2-7 TRBD2 TRBV19 few TGTGCCAGTAGTATAAGGCTAGCGGTCTACGAGCAGTACTTC CASSIRLAVYEQYF
TRBJ2-6 - TRBV19 - TGTGCCAGTAAGGCCTCTGGGGCCAACGTCCTGACTTTC CASKASGANVLTF
TRBJ1-2 - TRBV28 - TGTGCCAGCAGTGCCACAGAGGGGCTCTATGGCTACACCTTC CASSATEGLYGYTF
TRBJ2-2 TRBD2 TRBV6-2/TRBV6-3 - TGTGCCAGCAGGACACTAGCGCCCGGGGAGCTGTTTTTT CASRTLAPGELFF
TRBJ2-2 - TRBV7-2 many TGTGCCAGCAGCCCGCGACGTCACGGGGAGCTGTTTTTT CASSPRRHGELFF
TRBJ2-1 - TRBV14 many TGTGCCAGCAGCTTAACTAGCAGCAATGAGCAGTTCTTC CASSLTSSNEQFF
TRBJ2-7 - TRBV7-2 many TGTGCCAGCAGCCGAACCACTTCCTACGAGCAGTACTTC CASSRTTSYEQYF
TRBJ2-3 - TRBV2 many TGTGCCAGCAGGTCGCGGGGTCTCGCTGATACGCAGTATTTT CASRSRGLADTQYF
TRBJ2-1 - TRBV4-1 many TGCGCCAGCAGCCAAGCACTTAGATATGAGCAGTTCTTC CASSQALRYEQFF
TRBJ1-2 - TRBV7-9 many TGTGCCAGCAGCCGCTACGCGAGGGAAGAGGTCTATGGCTACACCTTC CASSRYAREEVYGYTF
TRBJ1-1 - TRBV5-5 many TGTGCCAGCAGCTTGGGCTTAGGACTGAACACTGAAGCTTTCTTT CASSLGLGLNTEAFF
TRBJ2-3 - TRBV20-1 once TGCAGTGCTAGAGACCCCGCGACAGGCACAGATACGCAGTATTTT CSARDPATGTDTQYF
TRBJ2-5 - TRBV27 few TGTGCCAGCAGTTTGAAGAAACCTTACCAAGAGACCCAGTACTTC CASSLKKPYQETQYF
TRBJ2-5 TRBD2 TRBV25-1 - TGTGCCAGCAGTGAATACTCGGGTTCTAGCGGGAGTCCGGAGACCCAGTACTTC CASSEYSGSSGSPETQYF
TRBJ2-3 TRBD2 TRBV12-3/TRBV12-4 few TGTGCCAGCAGTCCGACTAGCGGGAGAGGAGATACGCAGTATTTT CASSPTSGRGDTQYF
TRBJ2-5 - TRBV7-2 many TGTGCCAGCAGCGCGACAGAAGTCCAAGAGACCCAGTACTTC CASSATEVQETQYF
TRBJ2-5 TRBD1 TRBV7-7 many TGTGCCAGCAGCCCCTGGACAGGGAGGCAAGAGACCCAGTACTTC CASSPWTGRQETQYF
TRBJ1-2 - TRBV7-2 many TGTGCCAGCAGCTCTCCAGTGGAGATAGCTGCTGGCTACACCTTC CASSSPVEIAAGYTF
TRBJ1-1 - TRBV7-9 many TGTGCCAGCAGCTTATCCCGGGGGGGAAAATACACTGAAGCTTTCTTT CASSLSRGGKYTEAFF
TRBJ2-5 TRBD2 TRBV28 - TGTGCCAGCAGCCTTGCCCGGGAGGATGGACAAGAGACCCAGTACTTC CASSLAREDGQETQYF
TRBJ1-2 TRBD1 TRBV6-1 many TGTGCCAGCAGTGAATTAAAGACAGGGTATGGCTACACCTTC CASSELKTGYGYTF
TRBJ2-1 TRBD2 TRBV29-1 - TGCAGCGTTGAACTCGGGACTAGCGCTTACAATGAGCAGTTCTTC CSVELGTSAYNEQFF
TRBJ2-1 TRBD2 TRBV28 - TGTGCCAGCAGTTCCCCTATACCGAAGACTAGCGGGACCTACAATGAGCAGTTCTTC CASSSPIPKTSGTYNEQFF
TRBJ2-7 - TRBV20-1 - TGCAGTGCTAGACCGACAGGCTACTACGAGCAGTACTTC CSARPTGYYEQYF
TRBJ1-3 TRBD1 TRBV7-8 many TGTGCCAGCAGCTTATTAGGAGTGGGACAGGCGAACTCTGGAAACACCATATATTTT CASSLLGVGQANSGNTIYF
TRBJ2-1 - TRBV6-1 many TGTGCCAGCAGCGCTATGGCAGGAACCTACAATGAGCAGTTCTTC CASSAMAGTYNEQFF
TRBJ2-7 - TRBV12-3/TRBV12-4 many TGTGCCAGCAGTTTCCCCGGATACGAGCAGTACTTC CASSFPGYEQYF
TRBJ1-3 TRBD1 TRBV5-1 many TGCGCCAGCGGTTTCGGGACAGTGGGCTCTGGAAACACCATATATTTT CASGFGTVGSGNTIYF